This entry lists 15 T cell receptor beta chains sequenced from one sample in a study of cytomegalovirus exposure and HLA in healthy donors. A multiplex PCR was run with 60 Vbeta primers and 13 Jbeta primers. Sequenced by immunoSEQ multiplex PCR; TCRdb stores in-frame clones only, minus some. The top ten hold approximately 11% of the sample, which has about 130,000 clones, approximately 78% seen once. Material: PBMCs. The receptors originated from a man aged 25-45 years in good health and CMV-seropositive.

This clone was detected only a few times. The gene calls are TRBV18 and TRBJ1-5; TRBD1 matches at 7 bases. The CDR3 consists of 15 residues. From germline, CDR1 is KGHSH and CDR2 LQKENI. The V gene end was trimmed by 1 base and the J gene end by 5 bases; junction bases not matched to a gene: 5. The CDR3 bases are TGTGCCAGCTCACCACGAGGGGGCCGGGATCAGCCCCAGCATTTT. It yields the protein CASSPRGGRDQPQHF.

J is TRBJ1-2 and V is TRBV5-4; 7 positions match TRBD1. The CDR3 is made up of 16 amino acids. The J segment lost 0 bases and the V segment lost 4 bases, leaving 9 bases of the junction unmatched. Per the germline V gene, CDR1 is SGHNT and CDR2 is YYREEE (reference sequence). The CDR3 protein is CASSIGTVNTNYGYTF. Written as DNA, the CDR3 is TGTGCCAGCAGCATTGGGACAGTTAATACTAACTATGGCTACACCTTC.

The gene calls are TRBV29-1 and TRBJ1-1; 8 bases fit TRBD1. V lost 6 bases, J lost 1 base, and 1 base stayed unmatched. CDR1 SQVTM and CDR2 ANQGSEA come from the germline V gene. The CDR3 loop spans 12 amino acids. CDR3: CSVGTGNTEAFF. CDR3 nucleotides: TGCAGCGTAGGGACAGGGAACACTGAAGCTTTCTTT.

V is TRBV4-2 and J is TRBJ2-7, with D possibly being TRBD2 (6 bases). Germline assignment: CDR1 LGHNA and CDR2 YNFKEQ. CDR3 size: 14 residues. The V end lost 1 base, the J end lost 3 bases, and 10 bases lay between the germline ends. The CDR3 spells CASSQGDSIYEQYF. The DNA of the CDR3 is TGTGCCAGCAGCCAAGGGGACTCCATCTACGAGCAGTACTTC.

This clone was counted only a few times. CDR3 sequence reads: CASSKGQAYEQYF. The CDR3 DNA reads TGTGCCAGCAGTAAAGGACAGGCGTACGAGCAGTACTTC. This chain connects TRBV7-2 to TRBJ2-7; TRBD1 matches at 7 bases. Germline CDR1 and CDR2: SGHTA and FQGNSA. CDR3 length: 13 amino acids. Germline trimming cut 6 bases from V and 4 bases from J; bases unmatched to any gene: 6.

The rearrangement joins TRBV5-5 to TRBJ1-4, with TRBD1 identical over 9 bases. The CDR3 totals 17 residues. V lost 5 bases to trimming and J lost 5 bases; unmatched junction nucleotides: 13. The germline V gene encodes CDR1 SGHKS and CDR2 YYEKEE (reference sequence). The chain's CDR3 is CASSPSGQGHGNEKLFF. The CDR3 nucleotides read TGTGCCAGCAGTCCCTCGGGACAGGGCCACGGGAATGAAAAACTGTTTTTT.

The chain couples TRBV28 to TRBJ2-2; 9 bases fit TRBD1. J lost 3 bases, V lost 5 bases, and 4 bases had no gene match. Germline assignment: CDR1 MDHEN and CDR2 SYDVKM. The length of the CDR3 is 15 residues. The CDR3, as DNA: TGTGCCAGCAGTCGGACAGGGGCGGACACCGGGGAGCTGTTTTTT. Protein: CASSRTGADTGELFF. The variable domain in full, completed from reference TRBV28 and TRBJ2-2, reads DVKVTQSSRYLVKRTGEKVFLECVQDMDHENMFWYRQDPGLGLRLIYFSYDVKMKEKGDIPEGYSVSREKKERFSLILESASTNQTSMYLCASSRTGADTGELFFGEGSRLTVL.

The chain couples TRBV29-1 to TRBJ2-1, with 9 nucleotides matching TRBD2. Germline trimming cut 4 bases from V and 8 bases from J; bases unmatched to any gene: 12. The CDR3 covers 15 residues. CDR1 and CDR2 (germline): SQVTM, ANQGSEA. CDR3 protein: CSVGASGESLDEQFF. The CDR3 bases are TGCAGCGTTGGTGCTAGCGGGGAGTCTTTGGATGAGCAGTTCTTC.

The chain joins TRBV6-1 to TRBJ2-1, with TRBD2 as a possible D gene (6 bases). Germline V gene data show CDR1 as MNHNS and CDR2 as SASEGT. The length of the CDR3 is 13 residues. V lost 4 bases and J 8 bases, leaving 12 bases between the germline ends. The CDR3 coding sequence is TGTGCCAGCAGTGGAGTACCGGGAGATGAGCAGTTCTTC. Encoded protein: CASSGVPGDEQFF.

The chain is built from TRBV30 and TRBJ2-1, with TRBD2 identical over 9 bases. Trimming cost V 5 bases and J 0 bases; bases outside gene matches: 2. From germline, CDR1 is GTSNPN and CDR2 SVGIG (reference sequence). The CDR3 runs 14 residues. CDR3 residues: CAWLAGVSYNEQFF. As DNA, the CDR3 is TGTGCCTGGTTAGCGGGAGTCTCCTACAATGAGCAGTTCTTC. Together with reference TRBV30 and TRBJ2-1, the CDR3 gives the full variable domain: SQTIHQWPATLVQPVGSPLSLECTVEGTSNPNLYWYRQAAGRGLQLLFYSVGIGQISSEVPQNLSASRPQDRQFILSSKKLLLSDSGFYLCAWLAGVSYNEQFFGPGTRLTVL.

CDR3 sequence reads: CASSPKTDRKNHNEQFF. The CDR3 nucleotides are TGTGCCAGCAGCCCTAAGACAGACAGGAAGAACCACAATGAGCAGTTCTTC. V is TRBV7-9 and J is TRBJ2-1; D perhaps matches TRBD1 (6 bases). Between the trimmed V and J ends, which lost 5 bases and 5 bases, there was a span of 22 bases. The CDR3 has 17 residues. CDR1 is SEHNR, CDR2 FQNEAQ, per germline (reference sequence).

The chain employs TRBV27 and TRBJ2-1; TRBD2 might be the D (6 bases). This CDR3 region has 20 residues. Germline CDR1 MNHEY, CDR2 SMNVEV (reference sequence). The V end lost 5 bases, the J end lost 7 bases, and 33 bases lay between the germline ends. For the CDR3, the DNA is TGTGCCAGCAGTCCGAAATTTAACGTTGGACTAAATTATAACCATAATGAGCAGTTCTTC. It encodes CASSPKFNVGLNYNHNEQFF.

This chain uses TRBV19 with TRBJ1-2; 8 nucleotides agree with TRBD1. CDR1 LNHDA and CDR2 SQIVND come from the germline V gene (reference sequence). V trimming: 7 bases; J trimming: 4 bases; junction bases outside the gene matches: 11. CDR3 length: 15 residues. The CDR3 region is CASIPDRDPSYGYTF. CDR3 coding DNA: TGTGCCAGTATCCCGGACAGGGACCCCTCCTATGGCTACACCTTC.

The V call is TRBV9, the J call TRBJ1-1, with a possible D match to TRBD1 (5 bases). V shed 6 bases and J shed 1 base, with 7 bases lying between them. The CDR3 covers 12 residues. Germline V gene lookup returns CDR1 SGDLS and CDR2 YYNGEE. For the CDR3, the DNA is TGTGCCAGCAAGGACAAGAACACTGAAGCTTTCTTT. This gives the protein CASKDKNTEAFF.

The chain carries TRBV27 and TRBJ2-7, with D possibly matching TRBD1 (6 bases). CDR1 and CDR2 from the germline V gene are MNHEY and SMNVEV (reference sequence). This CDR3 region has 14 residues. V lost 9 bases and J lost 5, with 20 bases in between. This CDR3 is CASSGHPISHEQYF. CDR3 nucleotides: TGTGCCAGTTCGGGACACCCCATATCCCACGAGCAGTACTTC.